One sample yielded the 18 T cell receptor beta chains listed below, sequenced in a study of blood T cell repertoires in COVID-19. TCRdb keeps only in-frame clones here, not all; method: immunoSEQ multiplex PCR. The data show 250,000 to 400,000 clones, with 90% seen just once and 2.9% held by the top ten. Sequencing was performed on peripheral blood. Receptors originate from a woman aged 25-40 years with COVID-19, enrolled during active disease.

The chain is built from TRBV12-3 or TRBV12-4 and TRBJ2-7; D is perhaps TRBD1 (6 bases). V was trimmed by 0 bases and J by 7 bases, leaving 10 bases between them. The CDR3 totals 13 residues. Written as DNA, the CDR3 is TGTGCCAGCAGTTTAGCAGGGGGTCGGGAGCAGTACTTC. Translating gives CASSLAGGREQYF.

In DNA, the CDR3 is TGTGCCAGTAGTATCGGGACTAGCGGGGCCGGGGAGCTGTTTTTT. It is translated as CASSIGTSGAGELFF. The chain is built from TRBV19 and TRBJ2-2; 13 positions agree with TRBD2. With V trimmed by 3 bases and J by 6 bases, 1 base remained unmatched. The CDR3 extends over 15 amino acids. Germline CDR1 is LNHDA and CDR2 is SQIVND (reference sequence).

The rearrangement links TRBV7-9 to TRBJ2-2; D unclear. This CDR3 has 15 residues. Germline loops: CDR1 SEHNR, CDR2 FQNEAQ (reference sequence). Trimming took 2 bases from V and 4 from J, leaving 11 bases between them. The CDR3 here is CASSLLSPSTGELFF. As DNA, the CDR3 is TGTGCCAGCAGCTTACTTAGCCCTAGCACCGGGGAGCTGTTTTTT.

The rearrangement joins TRBV7-9 to TRBJ1-4; possible D gene TRBD1, 5 bases. The CDR3 sequence is 16 residues long. Germline V gene data show CDR1 as SEHNR and CDR2 as FQNEAQ (reference sequence). The ends were cut back, 5 bases at V and 0 bases at J, with 13 bases in the middle. CDR3 sequence: CASSVKRTSTNEKLFF. The CDR3 nucleotides read TGTGCCAGCAGCGTGAAAAGGACATCAACTAATGAAAAACTGTTTTTT.

Comment on this clone: Other nucleotide sequences in the sample specify the same CDR3. The J gene is TRBJ1-4, the V gene TRBV30; no clear D gene. CDR3 length: 12 amino acids. CDR1 is GTSNPN, CDR2 SVGIG, per germline (reference sequence). V was trimmed by 2 bases and J by 6 bases, leaving 7 bases between them. DNA of the CDR3: TGTGCCTGGAGTACGGGAGATGAAAAACTGTTTTTT. Its protein is CAWSTGDEKLFF.

This clone was recorded once. Other DNA sequences of this sample code for an identical CDR3. The chain links TRBV11-2 to TRBJ2-3, with a tentative D call TRBD2 (6 bases). Germline CDR1 and CDR2: SGHAT and FQNNGV. The CDR3 sequence is 14 residues long. V dropped 1 base and J dropped 2 bases, with 7 bases sitting between them. CDR3 residues: CASSLVAATDTQYF. CDR3 nucleotides: TGTGCCAGCAGCTTAGTAGCGGCCACAGATACGCAGTATTTT.

The gene calls are TRBV3-1 (or the pseudogene TRBV3-2) and TRBJ1-2, with D possibly being TRBD1 (6 bases). Germline loops: CDR1 LGHDT, CDR2 YNNKEL (reference sequence). The CDR3 has 13 amino acids. V was cut by 0 bases and J by 4 bases, with 6 bases left in between. The CDR3 here is CASSQEDSYGYTF. CDR3 nucleotide sequence: TGTGCCAGCAGCCAAGAGGACAGCTATGGCTACACCTTC.

The CDR3 DNA follows: TGCAGCGTTGGTCGGGAGAGCACCGGGGAGCTGTTTTTT. It yields the protein CSVGRESTGELFF. V gene TRBV29-1 combines with J gene TRBJ2-2, with D perhaps TRBD2 (6 bases). The CDR3 contains 13 residues. Germline V gene sequence: CDR1 SQVTM, CDR2 ANQGSEA. V shed 4 bases and J shed 4 bases, with 10 bases lying between them.

This rearrangement joins TRBV7-9 to TRBJ1-3, with a weak D call TRBD1 (6 bases). CDR3 size: 15 residues. Germline V gene lookup returns CDR1 SEHNR and CDR2 FQNEAQ (reference sequence). Trimming left V 6 bases short and J 4 bases short, with 16 bases between. CDR3 DNA: TGTGCCAGCAGGCCTACACAGGGTGAAGGAAACACCATATATTTT. It yields the protein CASRPTQGEGNTIYF. The variable domain in full, completed from reference TRBV7-9 and TRBJ1-3, reads DTGVSQNPRHKITKRGQNVTFRCDPISEHNRLYWYRQTLGQGPEFLTYFQNEAQLEKSRLLSDRFSAERPKGSFSTLEIQRTEQGDSAMYLCASRPTQGEGNTIYFGEGSWLTVV.

The gene calls are TRBV6-5 and TRBJ1-2; D perhaps matches TRBD1 (6 bases). This CDR3 comprises 15 residues. Per the germline V gene, CDR1 is MNHEY and CDR2 is SVGAGI. Deletions cut 7 bases from V and 3 bases from J, with 18 bases between. The CDR3, as DNA: TGTGCCAGCACCCCAGCTAGGGGGTCTCACTATGGCTACACCTTC. Amino acids: CASTPARGSHYGYTF.

This clone occurred once. The V and J genes are TRBV7-9 and TRBJ1-5, with a possible D match to TRBD1 (5 bases). Trimming cost V 5 bases and J 3 bases, with 23 bases left between them. The CDR3 loop spans 18 amino acids. CDR1 SEHNR and CDR2 FQNEAQ come from the germline V gene (reference sequence). CDR3 DNA sequence: TGTGCCAGCAGCCACGAGGCAGGGATCCCAGACTTCAATCAGCCCCAGCATTTT. Encoded protein: CASSHEAGIPDFNQPQHF.

The rearrangement links TRBV11-2 to TRBJ2-1; 10 bases are shared with TRBD1. The CDR3 covers 13 residues. With 3 bases clipped from V and 15 bases from J, the junction kept 8 bases outside the gene matches. Germline V gene data show CDR1 as SGHAT and CDR2 as FQNNGV. In nucleotides, the CDR3 is TGTGCCAGCAGCTTGGGGACAGGGGCTTCTCTGTTCTTC. Its translation is CASSLGTGASLFF.

The chain joins TRBV28 to TRBJ1-2; D is ambiguous. V was shortened by 1 base and J by 1 base, with 7 bases between the two germline ends. CDR1 is MDHEN and CDR2 is SYDVKM in the germline V gene. The CDR3 spans 14 residues. The CDR3 spells CASSLLGSNYGYTF. DNA of the CDR3: TGTGCCAGCAGTTTATTGGGCAGTAACTATGGCTACACCTTC.

The sample holds a few counts of this clone. Additional DNA sequences in this sample encode the identical CDR3. J is TRBJ2-1 and V is TRBV19, with 8 positions matching TRBD2. The CDR3 is made up of 14 amino acids. Germline CDR1 LNHDA, CDR2 SQIVND (reference sequence). The trim removed 7 bases at V and 0 bases at J, leaving 2 bases unmatched. The CDR3 region is CASKSGSSYNEQFF. In DNA, the CDR3 is TGTGCCAGTAAGAGCGGGAGCTCCTACAATGAGCAGTTCTTC.

The V call is TRBV28, the J call TRBJ2-2, with TRBD1 identical over 10 bases. V lost 1 base, J lost 4 bases, and 6 bases stayed unmatched. Germline V gene sequence: CDR1 MDHEN, CDR2 SYDVKM. There are 17 residues in the CDR3. The CDR3: CASSLLGQGSSTGELFF. The DNA of the CDR3 is TGTGCCAGCAGTTTATTGGGACAGGGGTCCTCCACCGGGGAGCTGTTTTTT.

This rearrangement joins TRBV7-2 to TRBJ2-2, with TRBD1 identical over 9 bases. The CDR3 runs to 14 residues. Germline CDR1 reads SGHTA; CDR2 reads FQGNSA. Trimming removed 8 bases from V and 5 bases from J; junction bases left unmatched: 6. CDR3 in amino acids: CASFRDRATGELFF. The CDR3 DNA sequence: TGTGCCAGCTTCCGGGACAGGGCGACCGGGGAGCTGTTTTTT. Together with reference TRBV7-2 and TRBJ2-2, the CDR3 gives the full variable domain: GAGVSQSPSNKVTEKGKDVELRCDPISGHTALYWYRQSLGQGLEFLIYFQGNSAPDKSGLPSDRFSAERTGGSVSTLTIQRTQQEDSAVYLCASFRDRATGELFFGEGSRLTVL.

The chain joins TRBV11-2 to TRBJ2-7; TRBD1 matches at 12 bases. The CDR3 length is 17 residues. V lost 5 bases and J lost 6; bases outside the gene matches: 14. Germline V CDR1 and CDR2: SGHAT, FQNNGV. The CDR3 nucleotides read TGTGCCAGCAGCCCCCATGGGGGGACAGGGGGCTTTTTCGAGCAGTACTTC. Translated: CASSPHGGTGGFFEQYF.

The sample holds one count of this clone. CDR3 protein: CASRKGGSNQPQHF. The CDR3 region has the DNA TGTGCCAGCAGGAAAGGGGGAAGCAATCAGCCCCAGCATTTT. This chain links TRBV28 with TRBJ1-5, with D perhaps matching TRBD1 (6 bases). CDR3 length: 14 amino acids. The germline V gene encodes CDR1 MDHEN and CDR2 SYDVKM. Trimming removed 6 bases from V and 1 base from J, with 10 bases in between.